Listed below are T cell receptor beta chains from one sample, sequenced in a study of shared clonotypes between healthy human individuals. The method was immunoSEQ multiplex PCR; TCRdb's version includes in-frame clones alone and lacks a portion of them. The sample gives about 380,000 clones, about 97% of which show up once; 0.32% is in the top ten. The sample taken for sequencing was memory CD8+ T cells sorted from blood. The receptors originated from a young man in good health. The CDR3 runs from the conserved cysteine through the conserved F or W. The D gene is left open where the match is weak. Not every row has a clone size; where given, it reads once, few, many or a size class.

-	-	TRBV19	TRBJ2-2	TGTGCCAGTACCGCGGTTGACGTCACCGGGGAGCTGTTTTTT	CASTAVDVTGELFF
-	-	TRBV5-1	TRBJ2-1	TGCGCCAGCAGCTTGTTGTTAGCGAGAGAGCAGTTCTTC	CASSLLLAREQFF
-	-	TRBV6-6	TRBJ2-6	TGTGCCAGCAGTTTGACAGGTGGGGCCAACGTCCTGACTTTC	CASSLTGGANVLTF
TRBD2	once	TRBV7-9	TRBJ2-5	TGTGCCAGCAGCTCAGGACCAGCGGGAGGTGTTGTCCAGTACTTC	CASSSGPAGGVVQYF
-	once	TRBV28	TRBJ2-1	TGTGCCAGCAGCCCAGGGGCCAGGGGGGTCAATGAGCAGTTCTTC	CASSPGARGVNEQFF
-	once	TRBV5-1	TRBJ2-7	TGCGCCAGCAGCTTGGGGGACGAGCAGTACTTC	CASSLGDEQYF
-	-	TRBV7-9	TRBJ1-5	TGTGCCAGCAGCTTAGCCCAGGGGTCCAATCAGCCCCAGCATTTT	CASSLAQGSNQPQHF
-	-	TRBV30	TRBJ2-1	TGTGCCTTCAGCGGCGCCTACAATGAGCAGTTCTTC	CAFSGAYNEQFF
-	-	TRBV19	TRBJ1-5	TGTGCCAGTAGTATCACGAGGAGGTATAGCAATCAGCCCCAGCATTTT	CASSITRRYSNQPQHF
-	once	TRBV5-5	TRBJ1-1	TGTGCCAGCAGCTTGGCCCCAGGCCTCAACACTGAAGCTTTCTTT	CASSLAPGLNTEAFF
-	few	TRBV11-2	TRBJ2-5	TGTGCCAGCAGCTTAGATAGCGAGACCCAGTACTTC	CASSLDSETQYF
-	-	TRBV29-1	TRBJ2-3	TGCAGCGTTGAACAGGGTGGCACAGATACGCAGTATTTT	CSVEQGGTDTQYF
-	-	TRBV30	TRBJ1-4	TGTGCCTGCCCAGGACGGCTTAATGAAAAACTGTTTTTT	CACPGRLNEKLFF
TRBD2	-	TRBV27	TRBJ2-7	TGTGCCAGCAGTCGTCGGACTAGCGGGGGCTACGAGCAGTACTTC	CASSRRTSGGYEQYF
TRBD2	-	TRBV6-4	TRBJ2-1	TGTGCCAGCAGTGACTCAGCGGGAGGGCCTGGGAATGAGCAGTTCTTC	CASSDSAGGPGNEQFF
-	-	TRBV11-2	TRBJ2-1	TGTGCCAGCAGCAACCAACAGCGGTCCTGGAATGAGCAGTTCTTC	CASSNQQRSWNEQFF
TRBD1	-	TRBV7-9	TRBJ2-7	TGTGCCAGCACCCTCCAGGGGGCAACCTACGAGCAGTACTTC	CASTLQGATYEQYF
-	-	TRBV29-1	TRBJ2-7	TGCAGCGTTGAGGCCAGCACCTACGAGCAGTACTTC	CSVEASTYEQYF
-	-	TRBV18	TRBJ2-7	TGTGCCAGCTCACGGACTGGACGTCCCTACGAGCAGTACTTC	CASSRTGRPYEQYF
-	few	TRBV30	TRBJ2-7	TGTGCCTGGAGTGGGTCCTACGAGCAGTACTTC	CAWSGSYEQYF
-	-	TRBV6-5	TRBJ1-6	TGTGCCAGCAGTTACTCGGGGGGAGATAATTCACCCCTCCACTTT	CASSYSGGDNSPLHF
-	-	TRBV2	TRBJ1-5	TGTGCCAGCAGCGGGGAAGGAGGCAATCAGCCCCAGCATTTT	CASSGEGGNQPQHF
-	-	TRBV19	TRBJ1-3	TGTGCCAGTAGAGGAGTCGGGGGTCCCGGAAACACCATATATTTT	CASRGVGGPGNTIYF
-	-	TRBV5-1	TRBJ1-3	TGCGCCAGCAGCTTTGGGGTGTCTTTGGGTACTTCTGGAAACACCATATATTTT	CASSFGVSLGTSGNTIYF
TRBD2	-	TRBV19	TRBJ2-7	TGTGCCAGTAGTATTCTAGCGGGCCCCTACGAGCAGTACTTC	CASSILAGPYEQYF
-	-	TRBV5-4	TRBJ2-2	TGTGCCAGCAGCTTGAACGGGGAGCTGTTTTTT	CASSLNGELFF
-	-	TRBV28	TRBJ2-7	TGTGCCAGCAGCTTAGCGCACTCCTACGAGCAGTACTTC	CASSLAHSYEQYF
-	-	TRBV5-4	TRBJ1-3	TGTGCCAGCAGCTGGAGGGGTCCTGGAAACACCATATATTTT	CASSWRGPGNTIYF
-	-	TRBV28	TRBJ2-3	TGTGCCAGCAGCCAACCCCGGGACTCTTTGTGGTCAGATACGCAGTATTTT	CASSQPRDSLWSDTQYF
-	-	TRBV19	TRBJ2-1	TGTGCCAGTAGTACCTACGCGGGTAACAATGAGCAGTTCTTC	CASSTYAGNNEQFF
TRBD1	-	TRBV28	TRBJ2-7	TGTGCCAGCCGGGACAGGGGGCGCTACGAGCAGTACTTC	CASRDRGRYEQYF
TRBD2	-	TRBV30	TRBJ2-7	TGTGCCTGGAGTCCTAAGACTAGCCGGGGGGACGAGCAGTACTTC	CAWSPKTSRGDEQYF
TRBD1	-	TRBV30	TRBJ1-2	TGTGCCTGGTATCCTACCGACAGGGTTGACTATGGCTACACCTTC	CAWYPTDRVDYGYTF
-	-	TRBV28	TRBJ2-7	TGTGCCAGCTCGAGCGCATCCTACGAGCAGTACTTC	CASSSASYEQYF
-	-	TRBV28	TRBJ2-7	TGTGCCAGCAGTTATGAACCCTACGAGCAGTACTTC	CASSYEPYEQYF
TRBD1	-	TRBV5-1	TRBJ2-2	TGCGCCAGCAGCGAGGGACAGGGGAACACCGGGGAGCTGTTTTTT	CASSEGQGNTGELFF